Listed here are 19 T cell receptor beta chains from one sample, sequenced in a study of tumor-infiltrating lymphocytes in oesophageal squamous cell carcinoma. TCRdb reprocessed the PCR reads with MiXCR, giving one entry per CDR3 protein. The top ten clones hold roughly 14% of a sample with about 21,000 distinct CDR3 sequences, roughly 41% of them seen once. Sequences were obtained from normal esophageal tissue next to the tumor. These receptors were collected from a male donor with esophageal squamous cell carcinoma.

This clonotype has at least ten counts. The chain recombines TRBV7-2 with TRBJ2-7; no clear D. Trimming took 0 bases from V and 1 from J, leaving 7 bases between them. This CDR3 is 14 amino acids long. Germline V gene data show CDR1 as SGHTA and CDR2 as FQGNSA. CDR3 in DNA: TGTGCCAGCAGCTTAGCGCACCTTTCCTACGAGCAGTACTTC. The encoded protein is CASSLAHLSYEQYF.

Within the sample, this clonotype is medium-sized (0.01 to 0.1%). The J gene is TRBJ2-7, the V gene TRBV7-9; maybe TRBD1 (6 bases). This CDR3 has 12 residues. Germline CDR1 is SEHNR and CDR2 is FQNEAQ (reference sequence). Trimming stripped 5 bases from V and 2 bases from J, with 7 bases between. The CDR3 region is CASSRDTYEQYF. In nucleotides, the CDR3 is TGTGCCAGCAGCCGGGACACCTACGAGCAGTACTTC.

The table lists this clonotype with many counts. V and J are TRBV7-3 and TRBJ2-6; the D gene is possibly TRBD1 (5 bases). V dropped 4 bases and J dropped 2 bases, with 18 bases sitting between them. Germline V gives CDR1 SGHTA, CDR2 FQGTGA. The length of the CDR3 is 18 residues. CDR3 amino acids: CASSSRGTGRAGANVLTF. Here the CDR3 DNA reads TGTGCCAGCAGCTCGCGAGGAACAGGAAGGGCTGGGGCCAACGTCCTGACTTTC.

There are a few counts of this clonotype. This chain joins TRBV5-8 and TRBJ1-1; tentatively, D is TRBD1 (5 bases). CDR1 is SGHTS and CDR2 is YDEGEE in the germline V gene. The CDR3 covers 15 residues. The V end lost 0 bases, the J end lost 0 bases, and 9 bases lay between the germline ends. The CDR3 nucleotides are TGTGCCAGCAGCTTGGAGGCAGGGTTGAACACTGAAGCTTTCTTT. It codes for CASSLEAGLNTEAFF.

The chain couples TRBV24-1 to TRBJ2-7, with D possibly called TRBD1 or TRBD2 (5 bases each). Judging by the DNA end, TRBJ2-5 fits better; the J call may be wrong. This CDR3 is built from 14 residues. Germline CDR1 is KGHDR and CDR2 is SFDVKD. CDR3 amino acids: CATSETGTGETQYF. CDR3 sequence (DNA): TGTGCCACCAGTGAGACCGGGACCGGAGAGACCCAGTACTTC.

This clonotype was recorded at least ten times. V and J are TRBV6-6 and TRBJ2-1; the match to TRBD1 covers 10 bases. Germline CDR1 and CDR2: MNHNY and SVGAGI (reference sequence). There are 14 residues in the CDR3. V shed 1 base, J shed 10 bases, and the junction held 4 bases outside the gene matches. CDR3 in DNA: TGTGCCAGCAGTTACTGGGGACAGGGGTACGAGCAGTTCTTC. It yields the protein CASSYWGQGYEQFF.

This clonotype was observed many times. Since a much larger clone is just one base distant, this may be a read error. The rearrangement links TRBV7-9 to TRBJ2-5; D tentatively fits TRBD1 or TRBD2 (5 bases each). The germline V and J ends were trimmed by 4 bases and 10 bases, with 13 bases remaining between them. The CDR3 has 12 residues. Germline V CDR1 and CDR2: SEHNR, FQNEAQ (reference sequence). CDR3 sequence (DNA): TGTGCCAGCAGCTCAGCCCGGGACCACCAGTACTTC. It translates to CASSSARDHQYF.

This rearrangement joins TRBV27 to TRBJ2-5; D uncertain. The last part of the DNA fits TRBJ2-7 better; the J call may be wrong. This CDR3 contains 11 residues. Germline values: CDR1 MNHEY, CDR2 SMNVEV (reference sequence). Written as DNA, the CDR3 is TGTGCCAGCAGAAAAGGGTACGAGCAGTACTTC. Translation gives CASRKGYEQYF.

At least ten counts were recorded for this clonotype. This may be a read error: a much more frequent sequence differs by one nucleotide. V is TRBV7-6 and J is TRBJ2-5, with D possibly TRBD1 on 6 matching bases. The assigned J gene may be wrong: the sequence end matches TRBJ2-1 better. CDR3 length: 13 residues. Germline V gene sequence: CDR1 SGHVS, CDR2 FNYEAQ. The CDR3 loop reads CASSRGQLETQFF. The DNA for the CDR3 is TGTGCCAGCAGCCGAGGACAGTTAGAGACCCAGTTCTTC.

The chain combines TRBV7-6 with TRBJ2-1, with 11 bases lining up with TRBD2. Judging by the DNA end, TRBJ2-7 fits better; the J call may be wrong. From germline, CDR1 is SGHVS and CDR2 FNYEAQ. The length of the CDR3 is 15 residues. The CDR3 nucleotides are TGTGCCAGCAGCTCGACTAGCGGGGTATTGGGTGAGCAGTACTTC. This encodes CASSSTSGVLGEQYF.

This chain joins TRBV7-6 and TRBJ1-2, with no clear D. CDR1 SGHVS and CDR2 FNYEAQ come from the germline V gene. This CDR3 has 14 residues. Trimming pared 1 base from V and 4 bases from J, leaving 10 bases between. The chain's CDR3 is CASSLGGSSYGYTF. The CDR3 nucleotides read TGTGCCAGCAGCTTAGGCGGCAGTAGCTATGGCTACACCTTC.

In regard to this clonotype: Since no conserved phenylalanine or tryptophan closes the CDR3, a read error is the likely cause. The DNA is omitted, as the CDR3 cannot be located on it reliably, and the CDR3 follows TCRdb's listing. The J gene is TRBJ1-1, the V gene TRBV7-6; TRBD1, the table's D call, was not compared with the DNA. From germline, CDR1 is SGHVS and CDR2 FNYEAQ. The length of the CDR3 is 17 amino acids, counting both ends. CDR3 in amino acids: CASTPFLRVGASSTSGQ.

In the case of this clonotype: The conserved phenylalanine or tryptophan is not found at the CDR3 terminus, so this likely reflects a read error. The DNA is omitted, as the CDR3 cannot be located on it reliably, and the CDR3 follows TCRdb's listing. The V call is TRBV6-6, the J call TRBJ2-6. Per germline, CDR1 MNHNY and CDR2 SVGAGI (reference sequence). The CDR3 has 8 amino acids, counting both end residues. CDR3: CASSYVGV.

This clonotype was seen a handful of times. The rearrangement uses TRBV7-4 and TRBJ2-4; no clear D. This CDR3 contains 13 residues. Germline V lookup: CDR1 SGHVT, CDR2 SQSDAQ. V lost 5 bases, J lost 7 bases, and 12 bases lay in between. The CDR3 loop reads CASSPPGWNIQYF. The CDR3 nucleotides are TGTGCCAGCAGCCCCCCTGGGTGGAACATTCAGTACTTC. The full variable domain, in which reference TRBV7-4 and TRBJ2-4 provide the parts outside the CDR3, is GAGVSQSPRYKVAKRGRDVALRCDSISGHVTLYWYRQTLGQGSEVLTYSQSDAQRDKSGRPSGRFSAERPERSVSTLKIQRTEQGDSAVYLCASSPPGWNIQYFGAGTRLSVL.

By frequency in the sample, this clonotype is medium-sized. The chain carries TRBV7-2 and TRBJ2-2; 7 nucleotides align to TRBD2. V trimming: 4 bases; J trimming: 6 bases; junction bases outside the gene matches: 5. This CDR3 has 14 residues. CDR1 and CDR2 (germline): SGHTA, FQGNSA. The CDR3 protein is CASSSTSFAGELFF. DNA of the CDR3: TGTGCCAGCAGCTCGACTAGCTTCGCCGGGGAGCTGTTTTTT.

Turning to this clonotype: The germline gene is not matched at one end of the junction; a read error may be the cause. V is TRBV5-4 and J is TRBJ2-5; 11 nucleotides agree with TRBD2. Germline loops: CDR1 SGHNT, CDR2 YYREEE (reference sequence). The CDR3 length is 15 residues. The CDR3 reads CASSFRTSGQETQYF. CDR3 in DNA: TGCGCCAGCAGCTTTCGGACTAGCGGGCAAGAGACCCAGTACTTC.

The J gene is TRBJ1-1, the V gene TRBV6-5; perhaps TRBD1 as D (5 bases). Trimming took 0 bases from V and 9 from J, leaving 11 bases between them. The CDR3 has 13 amino acids. Germline lookup yields CDR1 MNHEY and CDR2 SVGAGI. CDR3 sequence reads: CASSYSIADKAFF. CDR3 nucleotides: TGTGCCAGCAGTTACTCGATTGCGGACAAAGCTTTCTTT.

The chain combines TRBV24-1 with TRBJ2-4; D not certain. Matching the DNA end better, TRBJ2-7 makes the J call doubtful. The germline V gene encodes CDR1 KGHDR and CDR2 SFDVKD. This CDR3 has 15 amino acids. CDR3 residues: CATSDSIGRTYEQYF. CDR3 coding DNA: TGTGCCACCAGTGATTCCATCGGACGGACCTACGAGCAGTACTTC.

About this clonotype itself: Relative to the germline gene, one junction end is altered; a read error may explain this. The J gene is TRBJ1-1, the V gene TRBV12-3 or TRBV12-4; perhaps TRBD1 as D (5 bases). This CDR3 has 14 residues. The CDR3 loop is CASSRADLDGELYF. DNA of the CDR3: TGTGCCAGCAGCAGGGCAGACTTAGACGGGGAGCTGTATTTT.